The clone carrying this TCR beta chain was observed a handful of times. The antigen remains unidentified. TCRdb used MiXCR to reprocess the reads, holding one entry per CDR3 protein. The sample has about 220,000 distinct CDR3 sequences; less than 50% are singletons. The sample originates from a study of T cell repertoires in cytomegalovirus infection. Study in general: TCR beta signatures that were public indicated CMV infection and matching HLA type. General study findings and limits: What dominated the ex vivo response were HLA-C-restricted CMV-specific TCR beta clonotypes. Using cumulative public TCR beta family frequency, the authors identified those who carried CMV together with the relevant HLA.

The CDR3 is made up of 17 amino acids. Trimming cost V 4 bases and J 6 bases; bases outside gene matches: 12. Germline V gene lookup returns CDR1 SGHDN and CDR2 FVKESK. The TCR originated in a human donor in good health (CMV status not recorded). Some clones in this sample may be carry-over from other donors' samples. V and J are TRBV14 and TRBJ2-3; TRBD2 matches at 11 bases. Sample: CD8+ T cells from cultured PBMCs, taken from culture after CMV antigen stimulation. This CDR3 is CASSPDHTSGRLDTQYF. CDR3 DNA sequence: TGTGCCAGCAGCCCCGACCATACTAGCGGGAGATTGGATACGCAGTATTTT.